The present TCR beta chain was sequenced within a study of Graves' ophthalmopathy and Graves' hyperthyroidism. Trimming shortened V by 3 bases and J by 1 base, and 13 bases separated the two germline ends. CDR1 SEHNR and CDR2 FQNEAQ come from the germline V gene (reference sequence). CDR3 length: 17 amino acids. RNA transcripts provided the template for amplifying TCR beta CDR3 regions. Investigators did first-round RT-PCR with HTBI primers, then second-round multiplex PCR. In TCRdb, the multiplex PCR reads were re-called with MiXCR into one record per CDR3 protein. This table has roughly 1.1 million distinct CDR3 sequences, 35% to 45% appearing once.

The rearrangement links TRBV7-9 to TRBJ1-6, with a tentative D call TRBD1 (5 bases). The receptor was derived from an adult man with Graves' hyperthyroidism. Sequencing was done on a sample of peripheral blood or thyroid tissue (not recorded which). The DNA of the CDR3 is TGTGCCAGCAGCTTCGCAGGGCGATTATCCTATAATTCACCCCTCCACTTT. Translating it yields CASSFAGRLSYNSPLHF.